This passage covers 15 T cell receptor beta chains from one sample sequenced in a study of blood T cell repertoires in COVID-19. Only in-frame clones appear in the TCRdb table, and some are missing; sequencing was by immunoSEQ multiplex PCR. The sample carries 200,000 or so clones, approximately 86% recorded once. Sequenced sample: peripheral blood. These receptors were collected from a man aged 55 to 70 with acute or convalescent COVID-19.

The chain links TRBV9 to TRBJ1-5; 8 bases align to TRBD1. Per germline, CDR1 SGDLS and CDR2 YYNGEE. Losses at the gene ends were 5 bases for V and 4 bases for J; bases not matched to a gene: 8. The CDR3 has 15 residues. The CDR3 bases are TGTGCCAGCAGTTCTACAGGGGGTAAAAATCAGCCCCAGCATTTT. Its translation: CASSSTGGKNQPQHF.

This sequence joins TRBV19 and TRBJ1-2; 7 bases agree with TRBD1. Per germline, CDR1 LNHDA and CDR2 SQIVND (reference sequence). V lost 6 bases, J lost 7 bases, and 14 bases stayed unmatched. The CDR3 covers 15 residues. CDR3 protein: CASSRGTDSFPGYTF. CDR3 in DNA: TGTGCCAGTAGCCGCGGGACAGATAGCTTTCCTGGCTACACCTTC.

This chain uses TRBV14 with TRBJ1-4; D remains unclear. Trimming pared 3 bases from V and 0 bases from J, leaving 14 bases between. The CDR3 totals 17 residues. The germline V gene has CDR1 SGHDN and CDR2 FVKESK. CDR3 coding DNA: TGTGCCAGCAGCCAGGCCCGAGGGCGCGCAACTAATGAAAAACTGTTTTTT. It specifies CASSQARGRATNEKLFF.

The V gene is TRBV5-1, the J gene TRBJ1-4, with D unresolved. This CDR3 contains 14 residues. V was cut by 3 bases and J by 11 bases, with 17 bases left in between. The germline gives CDR1 SGHRS, CDR2 YFSETQ. As DNA, the CDR3 is TGCGCCAGCAGCTGGGGAGCGGGTAGAGATAAACTGTTTTTT. Translation gives CASSWGAGRDKLFF.

V usage is TRBV19 and J usage is TRBJ2-6; no firm D call. Germline V gene sequence: CDR1 LNHDA, CDR2 SQIVND (reference sequence). Trimming cost V 6 bases and J 6 bases, with 6 bases left between them. The CDR3 sequence is 12 residues long. This CDR3 reads CASSRQANVLTF. The CDR3 DNA reads TGTGCCAGTAGCCGACAGGCCAACGTCCTGACTTTC. Supplemented by reference TRBV19 and TRBJ2-6, the full variable domain reads DGGITQSPKYLFRKEGQNVTLSCEQNLNHDAMYWYRQDPGQGLRLIYYSQIVNDFQKGDIAEGYSVSREKKESFPLTVTSAQKNPTAFYLCASSRQANVLTFGAGSRLTVL.

V usage is TRBV6-5 and J usage is TRBJ2-5, with a tentative D call TRBD1 (5 bases). The CDR3 loop spans 14 amino acids. V was clipped by 4 bases and J by 4 bases, with 13 bases between them. Germline loops: CDR1 MNHEY, CDR2 SVGAGI. CDR3 DNA sequence: TGTGCCAGCAGTTCCAGGGTGTTCACAGAGACCCAGTACTTC. It codes for CASSSRVFTETQYF.

The chain is built from TRBV3-1 (or the pseudogene TRBV3-2) and TRBJ2-3, with 7 bases lining up with TRBD2. With 1 base clipped from V and 6 bases from J, the junction kept 4 bases outside the gene matches. Germline V gene data show CDR1 as LGHDT and CDR2 as YNNKEL (reference sequence). The CDR3 covers 14 residues. The CDR3: CASSQGGGADTQYF. DNA of the CDR3: TGTGCCAGCAGCCAAGGGGGGGGTGCTGATACGCAGTATTTT.

The rearrangement joins TRBV5-1 to TRBJ2-1, with 13 nucleotides matching TRBD2. The CDR3 contains 18 residues. Looked up from germline, CDR1 is SGHRS and CDR2 is YFSETQ. V gave up 3 bases and J gave up 0 bases; unmatched junction bases: 6. The CDR3 reads CASSSGLAGRSSYNEQFF. In DNA, the CDR3 is TGCGCCAGCAGCTCGGGACTAGCGGGGAGGAGCTCCTACAATGAGCAGTTCTTC. The whole variable domain, remainder taken from reference TRBV5-1 and TRBJ2-1, is KAGVTQTPRYLIKTRGQQVTLSCSPISGHRSVSWYQQTPGQGLQFLFEYFSETQRNKGNFPGRFSGRQFSNSRSEMNVSTLELGDSALYLCASSSGLAGRSSYNEQFFGPGTRLTVL.

Written as DNA, the CDR3 is TGTGCCAGCAGCCCATTTTTGACTAATGAAAAACTGTTTTTT. Translating it yields CASSPFLTNEKLFF. The chain links TRBV7-9 to TRBJ1-4; no reliable D call. The CDR3 contains 14 residues. V was pared by 5 bases and J by 2 bases, with 9 bases between. Germline values: CDR1 SEHNR, CDR2 FQNEAQ (reference sequence).

The V gene is TRBV21-1, the J gene TRBJ2-6; TRBD1 was called by the table and not checked on the DNA. TRBV21-1 is designated a pseudogene. The CDR3 runs 17 residues. CDR3 DNA: TGTGCCAGCAGCATAGGGGGCGAGAAGGCTGGGGCCAACGTCCTGACTTTC. This codes for CASSIGGEKAGANVLTF.

Only one count was recorded for this clone. The rearrangement uses TRBV7-9 and TRBJ1-3; possible D gene TRBD1, 6 bases. This CDR3 contains 14 residues. V shed 5 bases and J shed 4 bases, with 12 bases lying between them. Germline CDR1 is SEHNR and CDR2 is FQNEAQ (reference sequence). The CDR3 DNA is TGTGCCAGCAGCCGCACAGGGATGGGAAACACCATATATTTT. It codes for CASSRTGMGNTIYF. The entire variable domain, with the rest obtained from reference TRBV7-9 and TRBJ1-3, is as follows: DTGVSQNPRHKITKRGQNVTFRCDPISEHNRLYWYRQTLGQGPEFLTYFQNEAQLEKSRLLSDRFSAERPKGSFSTLEIQRTEQGDSAMYLCASSRTGMGNTIYFGEGSWLTVV.

This chain links TRBV6-5 with TRBJ1-2, with D possibly being TRBD1 (5 bases). CDR3 length: 14 amino acids. The V gene's germline CDR1 is MNHEY and CDR2 SVGAGI. V was pared by 6 bases and J by 6 bases, with 17 bases between. CDR3 loop: CASSQTGGIDGYTF. The DNA for the CDR3 is TGTGCCAGCAGCCAGACCGGGGGAATCGATGGCTACACCTTC.

This clone is a singleton in its sample. This sequence joins TRBV5-1 and TRBJ2-1; 10 bases line up with TRBD1. Germline CDR1 reads SGHRS; CDR2 reads YFSETQ. The CDR3 loop spans 14 amino acids. V dropped 3 bases and J dropped 8; count of bases not matched to a gene: 5. The CDR3 nucleotides read TGCGCCAGCAGCTACGGGACAGGGGTCGATGAGCAGTTCTTC. Translating it yields CASSYGTGVDEQFF.

J is TRBJ2-1 and V is TRBV11-3; 8 bases fit TRBD2. The CDR3 contains 14 residues. J lost 9 bases, V lost 3 bases, and 7 bases had no gene match. Germline lookup yields CDR1 SGHNT and CDR2 YENEEA. The CDR3 protein is CASSFGGVLGEQFF. The CDR3 nucleotides read TGTGCCAGCAGCTTCGGGGGGGTCCTGGGTGAGCAGTTCTTC.

The chain has TRBV24-1 and TRBJ1-5; 7 bases fit TRBD1. J was trimmed by 5 bases and V by 6 bases; bases with no gene match: 3. This CDR3 has 13 residues. Germline loops: CDR1 KGHDR, CDR2 SFDVKD. CDR3 amino acids: CATSSGQDQPQHF. In nucleotides, the CDR3 is TGTGCCACCAGTTCAGGACAGGATCAGCCCCAGCATTTT.